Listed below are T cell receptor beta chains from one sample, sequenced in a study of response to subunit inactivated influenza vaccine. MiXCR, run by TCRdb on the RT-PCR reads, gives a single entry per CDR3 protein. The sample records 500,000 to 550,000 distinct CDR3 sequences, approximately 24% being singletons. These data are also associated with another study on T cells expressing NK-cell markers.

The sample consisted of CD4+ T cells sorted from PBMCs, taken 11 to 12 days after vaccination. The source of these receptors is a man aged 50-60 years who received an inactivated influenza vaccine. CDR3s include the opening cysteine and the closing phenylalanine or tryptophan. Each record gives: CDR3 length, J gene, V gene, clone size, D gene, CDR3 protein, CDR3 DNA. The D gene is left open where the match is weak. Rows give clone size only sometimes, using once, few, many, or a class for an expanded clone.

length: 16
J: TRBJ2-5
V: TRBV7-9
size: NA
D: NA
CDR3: CASSRGAYVAQETQYF
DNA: TGTGCCAGCAGCCGAGGGGCCTATGTAGCCCAAGAGACCCAGTACTTC

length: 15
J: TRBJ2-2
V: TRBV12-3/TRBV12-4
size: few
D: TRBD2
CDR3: CASSTSGVNTGELFF
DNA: TGTGCCAGCAGCACTAGCGGAGTTAACACCGGGGAGCTGTTTTTT

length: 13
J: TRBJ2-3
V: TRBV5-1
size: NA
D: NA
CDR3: CASSGEGLDTQYF
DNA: TGCGCCAGCAGCGGAGAGGGTTTAGATACGCAGTATTTT

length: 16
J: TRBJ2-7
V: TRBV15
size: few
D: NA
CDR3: CATSSPTGGATYEQYF
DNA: TGTGCCACCAGCAGCCCTACTGGCGGGGCCACCTACGAGCAGTACTTC

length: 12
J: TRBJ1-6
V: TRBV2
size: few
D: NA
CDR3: CARRTTQSPLHF
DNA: TGTGCCAGAAGGACAACCCAATCACCCCTCCACTTT

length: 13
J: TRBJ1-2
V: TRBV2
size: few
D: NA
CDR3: CASRNGPNYGYTF
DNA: TGTGCCAGCAGAAATGGCCCCAACTATGGCTACACCTTC

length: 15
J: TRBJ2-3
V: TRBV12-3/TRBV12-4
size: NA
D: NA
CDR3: CASSLTVRGTDTQYF
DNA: TGTGCCAGCAGTTTAACGGTCAGGGGCACAGATACGCAGTATTTT

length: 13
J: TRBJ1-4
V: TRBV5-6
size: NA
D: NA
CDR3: CASSRKVGEKLFF
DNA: TGTGCCAGCAGCAGAAAGGTGGGAGAAAAACTGTTTTTT

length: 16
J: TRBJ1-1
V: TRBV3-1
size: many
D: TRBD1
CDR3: CASSHPGTGVNTEAFF
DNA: TGTGCCAGCAGCCACCCCGGGACAGGGGTAAACACTGAAGCTTTCTTT

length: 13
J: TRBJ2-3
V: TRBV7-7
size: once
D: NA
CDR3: CASSSGETDTQYF
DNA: TGTGCCAGCAGCTCGGGAGAAACAGATACGCAGTATTTT

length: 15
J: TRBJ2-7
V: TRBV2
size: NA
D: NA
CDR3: CASSDPMAPADEQYF
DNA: TGTGCCAGCAGTGACCCGATGGCGCCGGCGGACGAGCAGTACTTC

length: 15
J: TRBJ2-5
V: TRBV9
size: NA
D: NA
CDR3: CASSTSLAEQETQYF
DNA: TGTGCCAGCAGCACGTCCTTAGCGGAACAAGAGACCCAGTACTTC

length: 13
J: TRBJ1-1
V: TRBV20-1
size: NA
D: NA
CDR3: CSAGGSMNTEAFF
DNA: TGCAGTGCGGGAGGATCTATGAACACTGAAGCTTTCTTT

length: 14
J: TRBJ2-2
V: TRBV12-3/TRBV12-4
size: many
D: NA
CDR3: CASSLALNTGELFF
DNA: TGTGCCAGCAGTTTAGCCCTTAACACCGGGGAGCTGTTTTTT

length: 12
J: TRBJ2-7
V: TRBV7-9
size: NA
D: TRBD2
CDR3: CASSSRTGGEYF
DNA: TGTGCCAGCAGCTCACGGACCGGGGGGGAGTACTTC

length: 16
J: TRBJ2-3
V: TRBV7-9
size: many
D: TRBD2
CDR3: CASRPNSGRALDTQYF
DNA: TGTGCCAGCAGACCTAATAGCGGGAGGGCCTTAGATACGCAGTATTTT

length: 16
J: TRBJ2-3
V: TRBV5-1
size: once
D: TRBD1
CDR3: CASSPGQGRGTDTQYF
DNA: TGCGCCAGCAGCCCGGGACAGGGTAGGGGCACAGATACGCAGTATTTT

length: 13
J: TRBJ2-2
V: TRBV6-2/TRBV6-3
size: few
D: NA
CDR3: CASSDYLTGELVF
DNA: TGTGCCAGCAGCGACTATCTCACCGGGGAGCTGGTTTTT

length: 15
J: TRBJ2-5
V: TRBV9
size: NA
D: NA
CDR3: CASSVGVLDQETQYF
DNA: TGTGCCAGCAGCGTAGGAGTATTAGACCAAGAGACCCAGTACTTC

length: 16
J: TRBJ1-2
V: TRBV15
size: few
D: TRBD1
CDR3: CATKRVTEQGPYGYTF
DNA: TGTGCCACCAAACGAGTCACAGAACAGGGGCCTTATGGCTACACCTTC

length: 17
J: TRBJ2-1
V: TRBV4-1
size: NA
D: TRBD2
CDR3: CASSPLITSGAYNEQFF
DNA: TGCGCCAGCAGCCCCCTGATTACTAGCGGGGCCTACAATGAGCAGTTCTTC

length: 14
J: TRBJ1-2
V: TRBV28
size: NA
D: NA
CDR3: CASSLGVGSYGYTF
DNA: TGTGCCAGCAGTTTAGGGGTTGGTAGCTATGGCTACACCTTC

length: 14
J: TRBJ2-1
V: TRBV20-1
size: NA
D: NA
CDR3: CSASYWQDPREQFF
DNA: TGCAGTGCTAGTTATTGGCAGGACCCTAGGGAGCAGTTCTTC

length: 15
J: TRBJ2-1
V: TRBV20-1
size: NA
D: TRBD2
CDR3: CSARVLAGGLNEQFF
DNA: TGCAGTGCGAGAGTGCTAGCGGGAGGTCTCAATGAGCAGTTCTTC

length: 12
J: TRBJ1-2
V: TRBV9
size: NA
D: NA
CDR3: CASSAQQVGYTF
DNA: TGTGCCAGCAGCGCCCAACAGGTTGGCTACACCTTC

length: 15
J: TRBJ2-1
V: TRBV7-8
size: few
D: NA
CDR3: CASSKREGSFGEQFF
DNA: TGTGCCAGCAGCAAAAGAGAGGGGTCGTTTGGTGAGCAGTTCTTC

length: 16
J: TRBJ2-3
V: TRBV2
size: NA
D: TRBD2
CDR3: CASRPGLAERTDTQYF
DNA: TGTGCCAGCAGGCCGGGACTAGCGGAACGCACAGATACGCAGTATTTT

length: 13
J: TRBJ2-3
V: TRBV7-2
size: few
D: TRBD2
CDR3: CASSFPTGTSGVF
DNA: TGTGCCAGCAGCTTCCCGACCGGGACTAGCGGGGTATTT

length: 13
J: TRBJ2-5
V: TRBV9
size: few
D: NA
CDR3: CASSGWMGETQYF
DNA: TGTGCCAGCAGCGGATGGATGGGGGAGACCCAGTACTTC

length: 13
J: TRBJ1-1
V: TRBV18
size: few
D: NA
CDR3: CASRLISRTEAFF
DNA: TGTGCCAGCCGACTTATAAGTAGGACTGAAGCTTTCTTT

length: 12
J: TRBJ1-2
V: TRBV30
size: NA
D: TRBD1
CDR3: CARQQGGYGYTF
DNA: TGTGCCCGGCAACAGGGGGGATATGGCTACACCTTC

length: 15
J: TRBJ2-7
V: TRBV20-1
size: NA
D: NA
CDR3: CSARDKGRVWYEQYF
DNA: TGCAGTGCTAGAGATAAGGGCAGGGTGTGGTACGAGCAGTACTTC

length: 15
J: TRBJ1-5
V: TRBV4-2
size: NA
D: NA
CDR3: CASSQDQGGGQPQHF
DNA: TGTGCCAGCAGCCAAGATCAAGGGGGAGGTCAGCCCCAGCATTTT

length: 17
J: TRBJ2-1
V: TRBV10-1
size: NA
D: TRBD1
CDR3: CASSDRQQGSSYNEQFF
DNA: TGCGCCAGCAGTGACCGACAACAGGGGAGCTCCTACAATGAGCAGTTCTTC

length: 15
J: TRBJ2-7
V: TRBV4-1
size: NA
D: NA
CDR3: CASSQLPGQFYEQYF
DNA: TGCGCCAGCAGCCAACTACCCGGACAGTTCTACGAGCAGTACTTC

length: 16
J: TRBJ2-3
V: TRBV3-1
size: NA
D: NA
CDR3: CASSQGPGRTADTQYF
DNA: TGTGCCAGCAGCCAAGGGCCGGGAAGAACGGCAGATACGCAGTATTTT

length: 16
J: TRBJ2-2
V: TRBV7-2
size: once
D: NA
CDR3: CASTQNPGQNTGELFF
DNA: TGTGCCAGCACCCAAAATCCAGGACAGAACACCGGGGAGCTGTTTTTT

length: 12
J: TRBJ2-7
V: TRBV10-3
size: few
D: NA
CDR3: CAISEWDREQYF
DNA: TGTGCCATCAGTGAATGGGACCGGGAGCAGTACTTC

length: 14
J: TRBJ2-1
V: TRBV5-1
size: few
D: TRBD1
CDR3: CASSLEFRGSEQFF
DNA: TGCGCCAGCAGCTTGGAGTTCAGGGGGAGTGAGCAGTTCTTC

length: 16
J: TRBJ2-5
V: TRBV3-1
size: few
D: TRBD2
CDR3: CASSQSGLAPRETQYF
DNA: TGTGCCAGCAGCCAATCCGGACTAGCGCCCAGGGAGACCCAGTACTTC

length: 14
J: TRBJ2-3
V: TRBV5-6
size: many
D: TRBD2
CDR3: CASSPWTSEDTQYF
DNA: TGTGCCAGCAGCCCGTGGACTAGCGAAGATACGCAGTATTTT

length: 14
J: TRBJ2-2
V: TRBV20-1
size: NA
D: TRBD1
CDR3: CSALDRVNAGELFF
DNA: TGCAGTGCGCTGGACAGGGTGAACGCCGGGGAGCTGTTTTTT

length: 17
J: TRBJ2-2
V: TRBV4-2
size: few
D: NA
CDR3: CASSQRILAGAGGELFF
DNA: TGTGCCAGCAGCCAACGAATTTTGGCGGGGGCAGGCGGGGAGCTGTTTTTT

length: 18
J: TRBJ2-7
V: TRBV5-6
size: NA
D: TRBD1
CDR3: CASSPTAAPGQLLYEQYF
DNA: TGTGCCAGCAGCCCTACCGCCGCCCCGGGACAGTTACTCTACGAGCAGTACTTC

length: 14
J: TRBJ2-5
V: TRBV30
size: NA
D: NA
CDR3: CAWSAGSGQETQYF
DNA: TGTGCCTGGAGTGCTGGGTCGGGCCAAGAGACCCAGTACTTC

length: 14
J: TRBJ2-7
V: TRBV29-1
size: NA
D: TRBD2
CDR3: CSVESLAGSYEQYF
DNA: TGCAGCGTTGAAAGCCTAGCGGGAAGTTACGAGCAGTACTTC

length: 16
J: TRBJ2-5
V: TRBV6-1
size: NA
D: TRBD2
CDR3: CASKGLAGPHQETQYF
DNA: TGTGCCAGCAAGGGACTAGCGGGGCCCCACCAAGAGACCCAGTACTTC

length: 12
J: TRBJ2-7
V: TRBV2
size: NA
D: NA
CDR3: CASSDDYYEQYF
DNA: TGTGCCAGCAGTGATGACTACTACGAGCAGTACTTC

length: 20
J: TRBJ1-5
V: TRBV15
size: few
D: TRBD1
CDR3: CATERAEIETGAGQGQPQHF
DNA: TGTGCCACCGAACGGGCTGAAATAGAGACAGGGGCTGGCCAGGGTCAGCCCCAGCATTTT

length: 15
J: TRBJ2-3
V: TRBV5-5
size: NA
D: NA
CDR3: CASSFVPKSTDTQYF
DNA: TGTGCCAGCAGCTTCGTTCCAAAGAGCACAGATACGCAGTATTTT